This T cell receptor beta chain appears in the sequencing data of a study of T cell changes during pregnancy in multiple sclerosis. TCRdb's copy holds only in-frame clones and misses some; the assay was immunoSEQ multiplex PCR. The sample consists of around 64,000 clones, about 90% of them appearing once. The CDR3 covers 15 residues. The junction had 5 bases not matched to a gene; V was cut back by 0 bases and J by 4 bases. Germline V lookup: CDR1 KGHSH, CDR2 LQKENI. This sequence joins TRBV18 and TRBJ1-1; 7 bases line up with TRBD1. The material sequenced was CD4+ T cells from peripheral blood mononuclear cells, taken after pregnancy. This clonotype was sampled from a female donor with multiple sclerosis, enrolled in a pregnancy study. The CDR3 DNA reads as TGTGCCAGCTCACCACCCGCAGGGGGAGGCACTGAAGCTTTCTTT. Amino acids: CASSPPAGGGTEAFF.